This T cell receptor beta chain was recovered during a study of control samples from healthy donors and cancer patients. This CDR3 contains 16 residues. V lost 6 bases and J lost 3; bases outside the gene matches: 13. Per germline, CDR1 SGHKS and CDR2 YYEKEE (reference sequence). Profiled with immunoSEQ multiplex PCR; TCRdb holds only in-frame clones, not every one. Of about 100,000 clones listed, over 90% are singletons. This TCR came from a man younger than 35 in good health. The chain joins TRBV5-5 to TRBJ1-2, with 8 bases that match TRBD1. Sample: blood. The CDR3 loop reads CASNPATGQGDYGYTF. The CDR3 DNA reads TGTGCCAGCAACCCCGCAACTGGACAGGGCGACTATGGCTACACCTTC.